This TCR beta chain was captured by sequencing in a study of regulatory T cells in long-lasting Graves disease. This clonotype has just a few counts. Germline V gene sequence: CDR1 SQVTM, CDR2 ANQGSEA. V was shortened by 7 bases and J by 0 bases, with 18 bases between the two germline ends. The CDR3 has 15 amino acids. The authors built TCR beta libraries using iRepertoire HTBI primers and Arm-PCR of CDR3 regions. TCRdb processed the multiplex PCR reads anew with MiXCR; each CDR3 protein has one entry. The repertoire holds 620,000 or so distinct CDR3 sequences, with approximately 15% as singletons. Specified time point: newly diagnosed GD, antithyroid drugs for less than 3 months. PBMCs were the source of the RNA used for TCR sequencing. The same data also went into a second study, on T cells in Graves' hyperthyroidism and ophthalmopathy.

The specimen was peripheral blood mononuclear cells (PBMCs), collected at new diagnosis, from a patient treated with antithyroid drugs. The source of this sequence is a woman aged 30 to 39 with Graves disease. The V and J genes are TRBV29-1 and TRBJ1-2; the D is unclear. In nucleotides, the CDR3 is TGCAGCGCCGCGAGGCAGGAGCAGACTAACTATGGCTACACCTTC. It is translated as CSAARQEQTNYGYTF.